This TCR beta chain was observed in a study of blood T cells in healthy people across ages (dated by TCRdb to 2015 to 2017). At the level of the whole study: Template switching captured roughly one uniquely barcoded TCR beta cDNA molecule per two T cells in model experiments. For two donors (one aged 18 to 29 and one aged 80 or older), the study analyzed two additional independent replicas of 1 million unique cDNA reads from the same blood draw. To avoid experimental bias, donors of different ages were spread randomly across the sequencing lanes. Age-related changes in TCR beta repertoire diversity were measured in the study by deep sequencing normalized with unique cDNA molecular identifiers. Four age groups were formed from the donors: young (average 16 years), middle-aged (approximately 41), aged (62) and long-lived (approximately 78). The study at large found these results: Because the CMV infection status of the donors was unknown, age-related changes in expanded clonotypes may potentially have been confounded. Compared with the aged group, the long-lived group had more naive CD4+ T cells, fewer expanded clones and increased TCR diversity, suggesting age selection. Observed TCR beta diversity correlated strongly with the percentage of naive T cells measured by flow cytometry. Because profiling used bulk unsorted PBMCs, naive and antigen-experienced compartments could not be compared conclusively. Estimates of total diversity based on one million sequenced T cells were considered lower bounds and underestimates. Observed TCR beta diversity per million T cells fell roughly linearly with age, and a significant reduction was already apparent by age approximately 40.

The roughly 37 donors, aged roughly 6 to 95 years, were systemically healthy Caucasian individuals from Russia. Each donor gave 8 to 10 milliliters of peripheral blood, drawn into EDTA-treated Vacutainer tubes. Ficoll-Paque density-gradient centrifugation was used to isolate PBMCs, with at least 7 million obtained per sample. Total RNA, at least 6 micrograms per sample, was extracted from PBMCs with Trizol reagent. Naive CD45RAhigh/CD27high T cell percentages were measured by flow cytometry on a PBMC aliquot from every donor. Receptor amplification or capture employed 5' RACE. TCRdb records Illumina HiSeq 2500 as the sequencer. A second PCR of roughly 7 to 12 cycles was run with a J-beta primer mix and a sample-barcoded 5' primer. A unique molecular identifier was introduced onto each TCR beta cDNA molecule by a template-switch 5' adaptor carrying 12 random nucleotides. Each sample yielded at least 3 million CDR3-containing paired-end reads. First-strand cDNA was synthesized from all RNA with the Mint cDNA synthesis kit, primed by a TRBC-specific oligonucleotide. All cDNA was treated with uracil-DNA glycosylase and then went through a first 18-cycle PCR with the universal primers M1SS and BC2_uni_R. Processing in the source paper ran as follows. For normalization, 1 million high-quality reads were randomly selected from each sample, with every read carrying a distinct molecular identifier. Reads with shared molecular identifiers were discarded instead of being binned into consensus sequences. CDR3 identification, clonotype clustering and error correction used MiTCR with a Q25 quality threshold and the strictest error-elimination algorithm. A nonparametric unseen species model using Euler transformation provided a lower-bound estimate of total TCR beta diversity. Using fastp trimming at Q25 and MiXCR clonotype assembly, TCRdb reanalyzed the public sequencing data and kept in-frame beta chains. Entries are consolidated by CDR3 protein sequence, retaining the most common genes and DNA. TCRdb, rather than the study authors, made the V and J calls. The sample table contains over a million distinct CDR3 sequences; only one count was recorded for approximately 43% of them. Jointly, the top ten make up more than 4% of the sample.

As regards this clonotype: Which antigen it targets is not known. No qualities accompany the bases; no much larger clone lies one base away.

The CDR3 numbers 15 residues from cysteine through phenylalanine. Only the CDR3 portion is preserved as DNA: 45 bases, with reading frame beginning at the first base. Unmatched junction bases come to 11, with V trimmed by 6 bases and J by 9 bases. Sample: blood. The rearranged segments are TRBV12-3 or TRBV12-4 and TRBJ2-2; 9 middle bases align to TRBD2. The receptor was isolated from a woman younger than 35 in good health. The CDR3 protein is CASSQSGGWGRELFF. The DNA sequence follows: TGTGCCAGCAGCCAGAGCGGGGGGTGGGGAAGGGAGCTGTTTTTT.